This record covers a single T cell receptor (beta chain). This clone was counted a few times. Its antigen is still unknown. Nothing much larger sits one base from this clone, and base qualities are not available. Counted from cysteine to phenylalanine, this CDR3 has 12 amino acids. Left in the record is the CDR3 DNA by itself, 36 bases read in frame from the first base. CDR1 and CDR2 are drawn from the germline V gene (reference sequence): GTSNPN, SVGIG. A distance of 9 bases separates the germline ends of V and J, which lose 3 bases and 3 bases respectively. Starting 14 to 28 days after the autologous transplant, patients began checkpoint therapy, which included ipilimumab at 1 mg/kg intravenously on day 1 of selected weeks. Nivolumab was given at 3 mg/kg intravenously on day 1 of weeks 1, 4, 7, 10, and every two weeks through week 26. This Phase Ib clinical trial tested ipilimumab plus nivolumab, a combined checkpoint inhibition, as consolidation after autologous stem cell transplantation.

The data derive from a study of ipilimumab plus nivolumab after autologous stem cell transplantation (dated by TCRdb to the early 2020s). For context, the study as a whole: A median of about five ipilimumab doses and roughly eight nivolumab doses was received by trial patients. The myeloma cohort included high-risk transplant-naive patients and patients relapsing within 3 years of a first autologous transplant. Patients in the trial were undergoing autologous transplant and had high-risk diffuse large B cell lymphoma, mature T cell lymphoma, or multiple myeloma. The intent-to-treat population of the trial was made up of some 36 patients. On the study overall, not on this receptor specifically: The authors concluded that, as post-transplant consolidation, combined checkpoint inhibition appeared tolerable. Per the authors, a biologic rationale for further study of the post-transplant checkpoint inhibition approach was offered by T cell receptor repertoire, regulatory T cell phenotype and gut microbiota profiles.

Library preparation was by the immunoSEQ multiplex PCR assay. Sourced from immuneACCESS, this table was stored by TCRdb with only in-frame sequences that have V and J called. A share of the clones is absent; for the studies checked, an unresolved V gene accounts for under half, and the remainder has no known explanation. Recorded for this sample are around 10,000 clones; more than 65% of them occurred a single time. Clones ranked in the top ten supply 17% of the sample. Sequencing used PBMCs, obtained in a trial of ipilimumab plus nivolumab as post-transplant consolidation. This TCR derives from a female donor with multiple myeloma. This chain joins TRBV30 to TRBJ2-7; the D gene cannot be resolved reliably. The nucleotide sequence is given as TGTGCCTGGAGGGCAGCCTTCTACGAGCAGTACTTC. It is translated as CAWRAAFYEQYF.